Listed here are 27 T cell receptor beta chains from one sample, sequenced in a study of T cells in Graves' hyperthyroidism and ophthalmopathy. It was RNA transcripts that yielded the amplified TCR beta CDR3 regions. Primed by the HTBI set, a first-round RT-PCR was run on the TCR CDR3. One entry per CDR3 protein results from TCRdb running MiXCR on the multiplex PCR reads. This sample yields 450,000 to 550,000 distinct CDR3 sequences, of which approximately 25% are seen a single time; over 9% belongs to the top ten. Sequencing was performed on blood. Source of these receptors: a young woman with Graves' ophthalmopathy.

This clonotype was seen ten or more times. The V and J genes are TRBV11-1 and TRBJ1-3; D is possibly TRBD1 (6 bases). The V end was cut by 1 base, the J end by 3 bases, with 13 bases between. This CDR3 is 16 amino acids long. The germline V gene has CDR1 SGHAT and CDR2 FQDESV (reference sequence). CDR3 DNA: TGTGCCAGCAGCTTAGTAGGGCAGGGGTATGGAAACACCATATATTTT. This sequence encodes CASSLVGQGYGNTIYF.

This clonotype was observed at least ten times. The V and J genes are TRBV7-2 and TRBJ1-3; D remains ambiguous. The length of the CDR3 is 11 residues. Germline assignment: CDR1 SGHTA and CDR2 FQGNSA. The V gene lost 5 bases and the J gene lost 10 bases, with 9 bases spanning the gap. CDR3 bases: TGTGCCAGCAGCAGAGGAGGTACCATATATTTT. It encodes CASSRGGTIYF.

Concerning this clonotype: The germline gene is not matched at one end of the junction; a read error may be the cause. The gene calls are TRBV6-1 and TRBJ1-2, with D perhaps TRBD1 (6 bases). Germline V gene sequence: CDR1 MNHNS, CDR2 SASEGT. The CDR3 covers 13 residues. The CDR3 spells CVSSFRQARGYTF. CDR3 nucleotide sequence: TGTGTCAGCAGCTTCAGACAGGCGAGAGGCTACACCTTC.

This chain uses TRBV10-1 with TRBJ1-5; D gene uncertain. This CDR3 contains 13 residues. Germline loops: CDR1 WNHNN, CDR2 SYGVQD (reference sequence). V was pared by 7 bases and J by 1 base, with 8 bases between. CDR3 bases: TGCGCCAGCAAACAGTGGAGCAATCAGCCCCAGCATTTT. Residues: CASKQWSNQPQHF.

This clonotype was found many times. The chain employs TRBV13 and TRBJ2-5, with D possibly matching TRBD1 (5 bases). CDR1 PRHDT and CDR2 FYEKMQ come from the germline V gene (reference sequence). This CDR3 spans 16 amino acids. Trimming took 4 bases from V and 2 from J, leaving 17 bases between them. The CDR3 here is CASSSGQGGWQETQYF. The CDR3 DNA follows: TGTGCCAGCAGCTCTGGGCAGGGTGGTTGGCAAGAGACCCAGTACTTC.

The chain has TRBV11-2 and TRBJ2-7; 8 bases map to TRBD1. CDR1 is SGHAT, CDR2 FQNNGV, per germline. V lost 1 base, J lost 1 base, and 9 bases stayed unmatched. The CDR3 consists of 17 residues. The CDR3 reads CASSLGRFGQGSYEQYF. The CDR3 nucleotides are TGTGCCAGCAGCTTAGGTAGATTCGGACAGGGATCCTACGAGCAGTACTTC.

This clonotype has a count of ten or more. The rearrangement uses TRBV7-9 and TRBJ2-7; TRBD1 matches at 10 bases. Germline V lookup: CDR1 SEHNR, CDR2 FQNEAQ (reference sequence). V gave up 7 bases and J gave up 4 bases; unmatched junction bases: 10. This CDR3 is built from 15 residues. Written as DNA, the CDR3 is TGTGCCAGCACCTCAGGGGACAGGGGAGAGTACGAGCAGTACTTC. This gives the protein CASTSGDRGEYEQYF.

The CDR3 DNA is TGTGCCAGCACCACTTCTGGACGGATATCCTACGAGCAGTACTTC. Translating gives CASTTSGRISYEQYF. The chain joins TRBV27 to TRBJ2-7, with D hard to call. Trimming cost V 7 bases and J 1 base, with 17 bases left between them. CDR1 and CDR2 (germline): MNHEY, SMNVEV (reference sequence). The CDR3 runs to 15 residues.

This clonotype occurred many times. The V call is TRBV2, the J call TRBJ1-1; 7 bases line up with TRBD1. Germline CDR1 SNHLY, CDR2 FYNNEI. The CDR3 length is 21 residues. The trim removed 4 bases at V and 1 base at J, leaving 24 bases unmatched. The DNA of the CDR3 is TGTGCCAGCAGTGGTCGAACTGACAAAGGGGGCGCGATCGACCGGAACACTGAAGCTTTCTTT. This codes for CASSGRTDKGGAIDRNTEAFF.

This clonotype has more than one count but fewer than ten. V is TRBV11-3 and J is TRBJ1-1; 9 bases are shared with TRBD1. This CDR3 is built from 14 residues. Trimming removed 4 bases from V and 4 bases from J; junction bases left unmatched: 4. The V gene's germline CDR1 is SGHNT and CDR2 YENEEA. CDR3 DNA: TGTGCCAGCAGCTGGACAGGGGCGGGCACTGAAGCTTTCTTT. Translated: CASSWTGAGTEAFF.

V usage is TRBV6-5 and J usage is TRBJ1-2, with 10 bases aligning to TRBD1. CDR1 is MNHEY and CDR2 is SVGAGI in the germline V gene. The CDR3 consists of 16 residues. V gave up 5 bases and J gave up 0 bases; unmatched junction bases: 6. CDR3 residues: CASSTRQGAANYGYTF. The DNA of the CDR3 is TGTGCCAGCAGTACTCGACAGGGGGCAGCTAACTATGGCTACACCTTC.

Many counts were recorded for this clonotype. The chain recombines TRBV6-5 with TRBJ1-5; D is unclear. Trimming cost V 7 bases and J 0 bases, with 16 bases left between them. The CDR3 length is 16 residues. The germline V gene has CDR1 MNHEY and CDR2 SVGAGI. The CDR3 region is CASKLTGTISNQPQHF. CDR3 sequence (DNA): TGTGCCAGCAAGTTAACGGGAACGATTAGCAATCAGCCCCAGCATTTT.

This clonotype was counted between two and nine times. The chain is built from TRBV4-1 and TRBJ1-5; 9 positions agree with TRBD1. Trimming removed 2 bases from V and 2 bases from J; junction bases left unmatched: 1. The germline CDR1 and CDR2 sequences are MGHRA and YSYEKL. This CDR3 is 15 amino acids long. The CDR3 sequence is CASSQWTGGNQPQHF. For the CDR3, the DNA is TGCGCCAGCAGCCAATGGACAGGGGGCAATCAGCCCCAGCATTTT.

This clonotype was picked up a small number of times. A much bigger clone sits one base away, suggesting this may be a read error. The J gene is TRBJ1-2, the V gene TRBV29-1; tentative D call: TRBD1 (5 bases). This CDR3 spans 12 amino acids. Trimming took 4 bases from V and 9 from J, leaving 15 bases between them. Germline V gene lookup returns CDR1 SQVTM and CDR2 ANQGSEA. The CDR3 sequence is CSVVRDGDRYTF. The CDR3 DNA sequence: TGCAGCGTTGTCAGGGACGGGGACCGCTACACCTTC.

The J gene is TRBJ1-2, the V gene TRBV12-3 or TRBV12-4, with D possibly matching TRBD1 (6 bases). CDR3 length equals 13 residues. V lost 3 bases and J 8 bases, leaving 13 bases between the germline ends. DNA of the CDR3: TGTGCCAGCAGTTTTTCCAGGGGAGCCGGCTACACCTTC. It is translated as CASSFSRGAGYTF.

This clonotype occurred many times. V is TRBV30 and J is TRBJ2-7, with 10 positions matching TRBD1. Looked up from germline, CDR1 is GTSNPN and CDR2 is SVGIG (reference sequence). This CDR3 is built from 15 residues. V lost 1 base to trimming and J lost 4 bases; unmatched junction nucleotides: 7. This CDR3 reads CAWSAWTGGMYEQYF. In DNA, the CDR3 is TGTGCCTGGAGTGCCTGGACAGGGGGTATGTACGAGCAGTACTTC.

This clonotype was seen many times. V gene TRBV12-3 or TRBV12-4 combines with J gene TRBJ1-2; D not certain. The CDR3 covers 14 residues. V was trimmed by 4 bases and J by 3 bases, leaving 12 bases between them. The DNA of the CDR3 is TGTGCCAGCAGTTCCAACCACCTTTACTATGGCTACACCTTC. Protein sequence: CASSSNHLYYGYTF.

This clonotype was seen ten or more times. The chain joins TRBV28 to TRBJ2-5, with 15 bases lining up with TRBD2. CDR3 length: 17 residues. The J segment lost 4 bases and the V segment lost 4 bases, leaving 7 bases of the junction unmatched. Germline CDR1 reads MDHEN; CDR2 reads SYDVKM. In nucleotides, the CDR3 is TGTGCCAGCAGTTCCCCCTGGACTAGCGGGGGGGTAGAGACCCAGTACTTC. It codes for CASSSPWTSGGVETQYF.

The chain employs TRBV6-5 and TRBJ1-2; TRBD1 is a possible D gene (5 bases). The germline V gene has CDR1 MNHEY and CDR2 SVGAGI. Trimming cost V 1 base and J 1 base, with 7 bases left between them. The CDR3 loop spans 14 amino acids. The CDR3 here is CASSYFGGNYGYTF. The CDR3 DNA reads as TGTGCCAGCAGTTACTTTGGGGGTAACTATGGCTACACCTTC.

This clonotype was detected a few times. The rearrangement joins TRBV11-2 to TRBJ2-7; tentatively, D is TRBD2 (7 bases). Between the trimmed V and J ends, which lost 7 bases and 5 bases, there was a span of 24 bases. Germline values: CDR1 SGHAT, CDR2 FQNNGV. This CDR3 region has 16 residues. CDR3 bases: TGTGCCAGCACTCAAGGGGGGGTCCTAACGTCCCACGAGCAGTACTTC. Protein sequence: CASTQGGVLTSHEQYF.

This clonotype appeared many times. The V call is TRBV29-1, the J call TRBJ2-5, with D perhaps matching TRBD1 (6 bases). Trimming removed 6 bases from V and 5 bases from J, with 22 bases in between. CDR1 and CDR2 (germline): SQVTM, ANQGSEA. The CDR3 is made up of 15 amino acids. Written as DNA, the CDR3 is TGCAGCGTCCACAGGGTTCGAGATTACGGGGAGACCCAGTACTTC. Translating gives CSVHRVRDYGETQYF.

In this sample, this clonotype turned up many times. The chain joins TRBV7-2 to TRBJ2-2; no clear D gene. The CDR3 is 16 residues long. Trimming took 0 bases from V and 1 from J, leaving 9 bases between them. Germline V gene sequence: CDR1 SGHTA, CDR2 FQGNSA. The CDR3 DNA sequence: TGTGCCAGCAGCTTAGCCGAAGGTCGGAACACCGGGGAGCTGTTTTTT. Translated, it gives CASSLAEGRNTGELFF.

A few counts support this clonotype. The J gene is TRBJ1-2, the V gene TRBV12-3 or TRBV12-4; a possible D gene is TRBD1 (6 bases). The CDR3 length is 14 residues. The V and J ends lost 5 bases and 7 bases respectively, with 17 bases between them. The CDR3 here is CASSPRPGQSGYTF. CDR3 coding DNA: TGTGCCAGCAGTCCCCGCCCAGGACAGTCTGGCTACACCTTC.

The CDR3 DNA is TGTGCCAGCGCACCTAACGGAGACTCTGCTGGCTACACCTTC. The encoded protein is CASAPNGDSAGYTF. The chain couples TRBV6-2 or TRBV6-3 to TRBJ1-2; D is uncertain. V shed 8 bases and J shed 7 bases, with 20 bases lying between them. The CDR3 length is 14 residues. In germline, CDR1 is MNHEY, CDR2 SVGEGT.

This clonotype was counted at least ten times. The chain is built from TRBV7-9 and TRBJ1-2; TRBD1 aligns across 7 bases. Germline CDR1 and CDR2: SEHNR and FQNEAQ (reference sequence). The V segment lost 5 bases and the J segment 7 bases; nucleotides outside the gene matches: 13. CDR3 length: 15 amino acids. The CDR3 is CASSGGGGTDVGYTF. The DNA for the CDR3 is TGTGCCAGCAGCGGCGGAGGAGGGACAGATGTTGGCTACACCTTC. Complete variable domain (other parts from reference TRBV7-9 and TRBJ1-2): DTGVSQNPRHKITKRGQNVTFRCDPISEHNRLYWYRQTLGQGPEFLTYFQNEAQLEKSRLLSDRFSAERPKGSFSTLEIQRTEQGDSAMYLCASSGGGGTDVGYTFGSGTRLTVV.

This chain connects TRBV20-1 to TRBJ2-7; perhaps TRBD1 as D (5 bases). CDR3 size: 14 residues. V was shortened by 1 base and J by 5 bases, with 15 bases between the two germline ends. Germline assignment: CDR1 DFQATT and CDR2 SNEGSKA (reference sequence). CDR3 region: CSARGGFGGDEQYF. The CDR3 bases are TGCAGTGCTAGAGGGGGCTTCGGTGGGGACGAGCAGTACTTC.

This clonotype was recorded at least ten times. The chain carries TRBV3-1 and TRBJ1-2; D not resolved. The ends were cut back, 6 bases at V and 0 bases at J, with 8 bases in the middle. The CDR3 runs 13 residues. CDR1 and CDR2 (germline): LGHDT, YNNKEL (reference sequence). CDR3 sequence (DNA): TGTGCCAGCAGACCGGTTTCTAACTATGGCTACACCTTC. It specifies CASRPVSNYGYTF.